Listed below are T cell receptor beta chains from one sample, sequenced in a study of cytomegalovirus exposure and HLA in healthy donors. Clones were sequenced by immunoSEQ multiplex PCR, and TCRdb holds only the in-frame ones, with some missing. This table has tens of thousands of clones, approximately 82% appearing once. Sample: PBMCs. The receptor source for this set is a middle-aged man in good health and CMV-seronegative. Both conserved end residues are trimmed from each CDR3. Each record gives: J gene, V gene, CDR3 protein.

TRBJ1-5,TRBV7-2,ASSRDRVINQPQH
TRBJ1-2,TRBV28,ASSPPRGSGYT
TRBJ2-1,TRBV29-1,SISGGVDEQF
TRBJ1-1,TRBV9,ASSAGTVNTEAF
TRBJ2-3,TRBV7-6,ASSLGQGSTDTQY
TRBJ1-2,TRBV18,ASSRDRGGEISGYT
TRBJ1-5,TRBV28,ASSPGTGRDQPQH
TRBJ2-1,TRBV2,DGQARSSYNEQF
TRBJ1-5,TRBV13,ASSPRGGNQPQH
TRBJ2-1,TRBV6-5,ASSITGEQF
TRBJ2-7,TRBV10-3,AIRAGTSGKSSYEQY
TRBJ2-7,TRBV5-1,ASSLNWEQY
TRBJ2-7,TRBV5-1,ASSRGTSGPYEQY
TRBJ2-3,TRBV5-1,ASSLFLLSDTQY
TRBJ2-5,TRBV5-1,ASGDRGETQY
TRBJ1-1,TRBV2,ASSAPRGNTEAF
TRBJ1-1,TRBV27,ASSLSGAGVTEAF
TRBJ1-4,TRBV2,ASSGDRTNEKLF
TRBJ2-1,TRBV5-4,ASSLDGTGYNEQF
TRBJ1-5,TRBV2,ASNPLQGQNQPQH
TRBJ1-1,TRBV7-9,ASSLLTAGDTEAF
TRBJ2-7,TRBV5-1,ASSSNPGTYEQY
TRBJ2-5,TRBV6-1,ASSEALVETQY
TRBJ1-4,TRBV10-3,AISESGQENEKLF
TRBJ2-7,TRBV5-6,ASSFIGVSYEQY
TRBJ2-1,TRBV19,ASSIQLAGGNEQF
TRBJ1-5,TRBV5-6,ASRKPRRGPRYSNQPQH
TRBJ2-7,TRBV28,ASSYSTSGPAYEQY
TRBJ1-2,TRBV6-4,ASSDGRWGYT
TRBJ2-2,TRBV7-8,ASSELAGGLSNTGELF
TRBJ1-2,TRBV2,ASSPPEGRTYGYT
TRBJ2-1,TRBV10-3,ASTGTSVNNEQF
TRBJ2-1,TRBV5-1,ASSLDRGSYNEQF
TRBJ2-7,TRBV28,ASSPPASGGTYEQY
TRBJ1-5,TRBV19,ASSFTDRGNNQPQH
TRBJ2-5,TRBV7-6,ASSPPGLAGVSDEQY
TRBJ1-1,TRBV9,ASSEEGAEAF
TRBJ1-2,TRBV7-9,ASSSRSHGYGYT
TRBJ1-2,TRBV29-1,SVVAVGGYT
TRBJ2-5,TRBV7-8,ASSPGWGGLQETQY
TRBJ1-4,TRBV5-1,ASRDAGQGEKLF
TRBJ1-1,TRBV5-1,ASSPDRNWDTEAF
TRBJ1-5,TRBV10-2,ASKPGQGNQPQH
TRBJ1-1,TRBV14,ASSQGGALNTEAF
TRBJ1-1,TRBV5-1,ASSLADGQADTEAF
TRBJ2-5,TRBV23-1,ASSQCGPRDRVFGTQY
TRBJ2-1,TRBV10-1,ASHPTSGPYNEQF
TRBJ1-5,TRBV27,ASRSGTEKGNQPQH
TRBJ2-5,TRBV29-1,SVTRAAQETQY
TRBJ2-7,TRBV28,GTGDPYEQY
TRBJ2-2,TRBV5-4,ASSPPGQGVVTGELF
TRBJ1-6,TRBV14,ASSQEQGYSPLH
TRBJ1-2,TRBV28,ASRGTGPFSGYT
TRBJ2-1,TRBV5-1,ASSSVLAGDVNEQF
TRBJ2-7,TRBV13,ASSRGGGQGSGEQY
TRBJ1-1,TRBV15,ATSRDRETGGNTEAF
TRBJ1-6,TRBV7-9,ASSFPRGTYNSPLH
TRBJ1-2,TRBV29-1,STLDNRAYGYT
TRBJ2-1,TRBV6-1,ASNPRDSLLNEQF
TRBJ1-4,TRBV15,ATSRGPTGTDDEKLF